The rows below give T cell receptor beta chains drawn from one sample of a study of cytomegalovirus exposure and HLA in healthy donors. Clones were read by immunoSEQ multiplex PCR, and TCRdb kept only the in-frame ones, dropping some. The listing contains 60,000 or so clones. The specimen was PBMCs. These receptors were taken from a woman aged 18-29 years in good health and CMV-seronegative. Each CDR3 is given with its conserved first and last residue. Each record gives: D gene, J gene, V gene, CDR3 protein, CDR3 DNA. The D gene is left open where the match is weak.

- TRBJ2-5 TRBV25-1 CASSAGKTQYF TGTGCCAGCAGTGCCGGGAAAACCCAGTACTTC
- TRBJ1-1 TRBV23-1 CASIYRYMNTEAFF TGCGCCAGCATTTACAGGTACATGAACACTGAAGCTTTCTTT
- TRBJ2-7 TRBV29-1 CSVQNTYEQYF TGCAGCGTTCAGAATACCTACGAGCAGTACTTC
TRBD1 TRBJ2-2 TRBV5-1 CASSETGQPGGELFF TGCGCCAGCAGCGAGACGGGACAGCCCGGCGGGGAGCTGTTTTTT
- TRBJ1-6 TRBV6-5 CASGEGYSPLHF TGTGCCAGCGGGGAGGGCTATTCACCCCTCCACTTT
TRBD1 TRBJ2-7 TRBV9 CASSQGTGAYEQYF TGTGCCAGCAGCCAGGGGACAGGGGCCTACGAGCAGTACTTC
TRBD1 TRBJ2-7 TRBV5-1 CASSSLGQGITYEQYF TGCGCCAGCAGCTCCCTTGGACAGGGGATAACCTACGAGCAGTACTTC
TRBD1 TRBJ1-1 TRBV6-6 CASSYVGTATEAFF TGTGCCAGCAGTTACGTGGGGACAGCCACTGAAGCTTTCTTT
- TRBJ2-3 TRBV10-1 CASSEPLDSRTDTQYF TGCGCCAGCAGTGAGCCCCTCGACAGTCGCACAGATACGCAGTATTTT
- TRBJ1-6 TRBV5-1 CASSSRTTASPLHF TGCGCCAGCAGCTCTCGGACTACCGCCTCACCCCTCCACTTT
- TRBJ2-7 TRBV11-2 CASSLAPESYEQYF TGTGCCAGCAGCTTAGCACCGGAGAGCTACGAGCAGTACTTC
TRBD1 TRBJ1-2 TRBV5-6 CASRLTGGFYGYTF TGTGCCAGCAGACTGACAGGGGGCTTCTACGGCTACACCTTC
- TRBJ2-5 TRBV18 CASSPMGGETQYF TGTGCCAGCTCACCAATGGGGGGAGAGACCCAGTACTTC
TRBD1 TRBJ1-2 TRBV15 CATSREPRTGLGYTF TGTGCCACCAGCAGAGAACCCAGGACAGGGCTAGGCTACACCTTC